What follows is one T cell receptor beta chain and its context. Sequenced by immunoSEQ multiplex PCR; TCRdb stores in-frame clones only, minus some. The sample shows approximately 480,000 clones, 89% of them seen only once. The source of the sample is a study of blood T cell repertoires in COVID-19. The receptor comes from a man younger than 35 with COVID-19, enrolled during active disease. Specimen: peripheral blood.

The CDR3 is CASSYRQRYEQYF. In nucleotides, the CDR3 is TGTGCCAGCAGTTATCGACAGCGCTACGAGCAGTACTTC. The rearrangement joins TRBV6-1 to TRBJ2-7; D possibly corresponds to TRBD1 (5 bases). Trimming shortened V by 5 bases and J by 3 bases, and 11 bases separated the two germline ends. The CDR3 is 13 amino acids. The germline V gene encodes CDR1 MNHNS and CDR2 SASEGT.